The 17 T cell receptor beta chains in this list originate from one sample, sequenced in a study of cytomegalovirus exposure and HLA in healthy donors. A multiplex PCR was run with 60 Vbeta primers and 13 Jbeta primers. Produced via immunoSEQ multiplex PCR; TCRdb's table is partial and in-frame only. This sample carries 100,000 to 140,000 clones, 73% of them seen once, and the ten largest clones take about 8%. Sequenced: PBMCs. These receptor sequences come from a man younger than 45 in good health and CMV-seronegative.

The genes are TRBV15 and TRBJ2-7, with 12 bases that match TRBD1. The CDR3 has 17 residues. The V segment lost 1 base and the J segment 0 bases; nucleotides outside the gene matches: 4. Germline V gene lookup returns CDR1 LNHNV and CDR2 YYDKDF (reference sequence). CDR3 nucleotides: TGTGCCACCAGCAGAGTCGGGGACAGGGGGCTCTCCTACGAGCAGTACTTC. Translation: CATSRVGDRGLSYEQYF.

This clone was counted between two and nine times. J is TRBJ1-1 and V is TRBV7-9; no firm D call. The CDR3 runs to 15 residues. V shed 5 bases and J shed 0 bases, with 13 bases lying between them. CDR1 is SEHNR and CDR2 is FQNEAQ in the germline V gene (reference sequence). CDR3 amino acids: CASSPRRDMNTEAFF. DNA of the CDR3: TGTGCCAGCAGCCCGAGGCGAGATATGAACACTGAAGCTTTCTTT.

This clone is a singleton in its sample. The genes are TRBV5-1 and TRBJ2-7; TRBD2 is a possible D gene (5 bases). Trimming left V 4 bases short and J 5 bases short, with 16 bases between. Looked up from germline, CDR1 is SGHRS and CDR2 is YFSETQ. This CDR3 comprises 14 residues. The CDR3 spells CASSPDGVSDEQYF. In DNA, the CDR3 is TGCGCCAGCAGCCCGGACGGGGTAAGCGACGAGCAGTACTTC. Combining the CDR3 with reference TRBV5-1 and TRBJ2-7 gives the whole variable domain KAGVTQTPRYLIKTRGQQVTLSCSPISGHRSVSWYQQTPGQGLQFLFEYFSETQRNKGNFPGRFSGRQFSNSRSEMNVSTLELGDSALYLCASSPDGVSDEQYFGPGTRLTVT.

This sequence joins TRBV6-4 and TRBJ1-4; 7 bases align to TRBD1. The CDR3 consists of 14 residues. V dropped 5 bases and J dropped 5; count of bases not matched to a gene: 5. CDR1 MRHNA and CDR2 SNTAGT come from the germline V gene. The CDR3: CASSPTGSNEKLFF. For the CDR3, the DNA is TGTGCCAGCAGTCCGACAGGGTCCAATGAAAAACTGTTTTTT.

The V gene is TRBV19, the J gene TRBJ1-5, with 9 bases matching TRBD1. The CDR3 sequence is 16 residues long. The germline V gene has CDR1 LNHDA and CDR2 SQIVND (reference sequence). Unmatched junction bases numbered 7, after V lost 3 bases and J lost 4 bases. The CDR3 here is CASSIFPGTGNQPQHF. The CDR3 nucleotides are TGTGCCAGTAGTATTTTCCCAGGGACAGGGAATCAGCCCCAGCATTTT.

This sequence joins TRBV30 and TRBJ1-6; 7 bases line up with TRBD1. This CDR3 is 13 amino acids long. V was clipped by 0 bases and J by 11 bases; unmatched bases: 4. The germline gives CDR1 GTSNPN, CDR2 SVGIG (reference sequence). This chain's CDR3 is CAWSVTGEAPLHF. In nucleotides, the CDR3 is TGTGCCTGGAGTGTAACAGGGGAGGCACCCCTCCACTTT.

The chain joins TRBV30 to TRBJ1-1; 7 nucleotides match TRBD1. CDR3 length: 12 residues. Germline V gene sequence: CDR1 GTSNPN, CDR2 SVGIG (reference sequence). Unmatched junction bases numbered 2, after V lost 0 bases and J lost 7 bases. In nucleotides, the CDR3 is TGTGCCTGGAGTGTGACAGGGCGTGAAGCTTTCTTT. Translation gives CAWSVTGREAFF.

The rearrangement links TRBV5-1 to TRBJ2-5; 8 bases line up with TRBD1. TRBJ2-7 explains the end of the DNA better; the J call may be wrong. The CDR3 is made up of 14 amino acids. Germline CDR1 is SGHRS and CDR2 is YFSETQ. The CDR3 DNA is TGCGCCAGCAGCTCCCAAACAGGGGGCTACGAGCAGTACTTC. Protein: CASSSQTGGYEQYF.

The J gene is TRBJ1-1, the V gene TRBV28; 7 nucleotides match TRBD1. The CDR3 extends over 11 amino acids. Per germline, CDR1 MDHEN and CDR2 SYDVKM. After removal of 5 bases from V and 10 bases from J, the junction contained 4 bases not matched to a gene. This chain's CDR3 is CASSTAGGAFF. Written as DNA, the CDR3 is TGTGCCAGCAGTACGGCAGGGGGAGCTTTCTTT.

V is TRBV7-7 and J is TRBJ2-5; TRBD2 agrees at 16 bases. With V trimmed by 5 bases and J by 2 bases, 2 bases remained unmatched. Germline values: CDR1 SSHAT, CDR2 FNYEAQ (reference sequence). The CDR3 has 16 residues. CDR3 coding DNA: TGTGCCAGCAGCCAGGGACTAGCGGGAGGGCAAGAGACCCAGTACTTC. Translation: CASSQGLAGGQETQYF.

The V gene is TRBV19, the J gene TRBJ2-1; TRBD1 is a possible D gene (6 bases). V dropped 6 bases and J dropped 12 bases, with 27 bases sitting between them. The CDR3 spans 16 residues. The V gene's germline CDR1 is LNHDA and CDR2 SQIVND (reference sequence). CDR3 bases: TGTGCCAGTAGGGGCTACGGACAGTCCCAAGAATCGGGGCAGTTCTTC. It is translated as CASRGYGQSQESGQFF.

This clone has just one count. DNA of the CDR3: TGTGCCTGGAGCCAGGGACAGGGCTTTGAAAAACTGTTTTTT. Its protein is CAWSQGQGFEKLFF. The V and J genes are TRBV30 and TRBJ1-4, with 9 bases that match TRBD1. The germline gives CDR1 GTSNPN, CDR2 SVGIG (reference sequence). This CDR3 has 14 amino acids. After removal of 3 bases from V and 7 bases from J, the junction contained 6 bases not matched to a gene.

V and J are TRBV7-3 and TRBJ2-5, with TRBD2 matching 7 bases. Germline loops: CDR1 SGHTA, CDR2 FQGTGA. This CDR3 has 13 amino acids. After removal of 4 bases from V and 1 base from J, the junction contained 0 bases not matched to a gene. The CDR3 bases are TGTGCCAGCAGCTCGGGAGGCCAAGAGACCCAGTACTTC. As protein: CASSSGGQETQYF.

The chain is built from TRBV4-1 and TRBJ2-7, with 9 bases identical to TRBD1. The junction had 7 bases not matched to a gene; V was cut back by 1 base and J by 3 bases. CDR3 length: 16 residues. In germline, CDR1 is MGHRA, CDR2 YSYEKL. CDR3 bases: TGCGCCAGCAGCCAAGGTCAAGGGACAGGGAACTACGAGCAGTACTTC. The encoded protein is CASSQGQGTGNYEQYF.

The CDR3 bases are TGCGCCAGCAGCTTTCCCTCGGCGGGCCGCACAGATACGCAGTATTTT. As protein: CASSFPSAGRTDTQYF. The chain links TRBV5-1 to TRBJ2-3; a possible D gene is TRBD2 (5 bases). Germline V gene sequence: CDR1 SGHRS, CDR2 YFSETQ. The CDR3 covers 16 residues. Trimming shortened V by 2 bases and J by 1 base, and 14 bases separated the two germline ends.

V gene TRBV19 combines with J gene TRBJ1-1; the D gene is possibly TRBD1 (6 bases). Per germline, CDR1 LNHDA and CDR2 SQIVND (reference sequence). V shed 6 bases and J shed 3 bases, with 14 bases lying between them. This CDR3 is 14 amino acids long. CDR3 sequence: CASSTFSGDTEAFF. The CDR3, as DNA: TGTGCCAGTAGCACCTTTTCAGGGGACACTGAAGCTTTCTTT. The full variable domain, completed using reference TRBV19 and TRBJ1-1, is DGGITQSPKYLFRKEGQNVTLSCEQNLNHDAMYWYRQDPGQGLRLIYYSQIVNDFQKGDIAEGYSVSREKKESFPLTVTSAQKNPTAFYLCASSTFSGDTEAFFGQGTRLTVV.

The chain recombines TRBV11-3 with TRBJ2-5, with TRBD2 identical over 11 bases. Germline lookup yields CDR1 SGHNT and CDR2 YENEEA. The CDR3 sequence is 17 residues long. V trimming: 5 bases; J trimming: 0 bases; junction bases outside the gene matches: 8. The CDR3 nucleotides read TGTGCCAGCAGCCAAGGGACTAGCGGAGCGTACCAAGAGACCCAGTACTTC. Translation: CASSQGTSGAYQETQYF.